Described below is a single TCR beta chain sequence and its context. This clone has just one count. Its antigen remains unidentified. The sample holds no much larger clone one base away, and base qualities are not on file. This entry comes from a study of cytomegalovirus exposure and HLA in healthy donors (dated by TCRdb to about 2017). At the level of the whole study: According to a later analysis, the roughly 120 validation repertoires were produced on the same platform as the 600 to 850 repertoires of the first cohort. The study was designed to test whether signatures of past pathogen exposure could be identified by cataloging public T cell receptors. Besides the first cohort of approximately 670 subjects, a separate validation cohort made up of 120 different subjects was used. To predict cytomegalovirus infection status, the study combined high-throughput TCR immunosequencing, statistical association of individual TCRs with disease status, and machine learning. The research as a whole found: In the study, approximately 150 TCR beta chains were listed as associated with cytomegalovirus. In vitro tests confirmed that a few of the cytomegalovirus-associated TCR beta chains recognize cytomegalovirus antigens. Subsequent analysis determined that TCRs grouped into clusters in the first cohort also showed a tendency toward co-occurrence across the roughly 120 validation repertoires, and approximately 94% of cluster scores exceeded 0. The classifier was reported to diagnose cytomegalovirus status with high specificity and sensitivity in both the original cohort and the validation cohort. A later analysis lacked HLA typing for the validation cohort, so it scored co-occurrence in that cohort across all 120 or so repertoires. Across donors, most TCR sequences were observed very rarely, whereas some public TCRs were present in many individuals. It was suggested by the authors that the approach could potentially be generalized to other disease states and immunological phenotypes.

Donors formed part of the validation cohort, which comprised 120 subjects and was distinct from the first cohort of 550 to 850 subjects. According to the germline V gene, CDR1 reads SNHLY and CDR2 reads FYNNEI. Its CDR3 holds 14 amino acids, cysteine through phenylalanine. The entry retains the CDR3 DNA only, 42 bases that are in frame from base 1. V and J are trimmed by 9 bases and 7 bases, and the gene matches miss 9 bases of the junction. Libraries came from the immunoSEQ multiplex PCR assay. On the study's bioinformatics: To diagnose cytomegalovirus status from the catalog of TCR beta chain sequences, a statistical classification framework was built. TCRdb stores this immuneACCESS table with in-frame sequences only. Part of the clones is absent; in the studies checked, under half of the shortfall reflects unresolved V genes, and no reason is known for the rest. The D gene and trimming were derived from the DNA, and the V and J assignments and clone size from that table. This sample lists 110,000 to 150,000 clones; approximately 90% were detected once. Jointly, the top ten make up 0.6% to 0.8% of the sample.

This sequence originates from a man younger than 35 in good health and CMV-seronegative. The sample consisted of PBMCs. The rearrangement combines TRBV2 with TRBJ2-3; TRBD2 aligns with 11 central bases. The nucleotides are TGTGCCAGTTTGACTAGCGGGACGGGTAATACGCAGTATTTT. Its protein product is CASLTSGTGNTQYF.